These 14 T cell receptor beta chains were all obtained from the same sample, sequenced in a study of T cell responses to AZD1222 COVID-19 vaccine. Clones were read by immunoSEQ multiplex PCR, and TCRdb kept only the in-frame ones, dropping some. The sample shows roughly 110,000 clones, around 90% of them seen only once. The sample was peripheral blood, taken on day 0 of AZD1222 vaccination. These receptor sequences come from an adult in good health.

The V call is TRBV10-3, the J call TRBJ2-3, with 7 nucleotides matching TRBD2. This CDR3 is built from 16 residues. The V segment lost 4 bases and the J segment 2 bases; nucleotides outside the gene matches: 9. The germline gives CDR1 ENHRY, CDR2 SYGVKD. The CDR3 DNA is TGTGCCATCAGTGTCACCAGCGGGGAGCACACAGATACGCAGTATTTT. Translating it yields CAISVTSGEHTDTQYF.

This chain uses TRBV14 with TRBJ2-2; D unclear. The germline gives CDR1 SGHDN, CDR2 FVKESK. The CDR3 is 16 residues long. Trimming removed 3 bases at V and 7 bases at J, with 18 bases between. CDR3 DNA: TGTGCCAGCAGCCATTCGGAAGGGCGACCGAGCGGGGAGCTGTTTTTT. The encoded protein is CASSHSEGRPSGELFF.

The CDR3 loop is CASGDPAGANTEAFF. CDR3 sequence (DNA): TGTGCCAGCGGAGACCCAGCAGGGGCGAACACTGAAGCTTTCTTT. V gene TRBV6-5 combines with J gene TRBJ1-1; TRBD1 is a possible D gene (6 bases). The CDR3 loop spans 15 amino acids. Germline-derived CDR1 and CDR2 are MNHEY and SVGAGI. V was shortened by 8 bases and J by 1 base, with 17 bases between the two germline ends.

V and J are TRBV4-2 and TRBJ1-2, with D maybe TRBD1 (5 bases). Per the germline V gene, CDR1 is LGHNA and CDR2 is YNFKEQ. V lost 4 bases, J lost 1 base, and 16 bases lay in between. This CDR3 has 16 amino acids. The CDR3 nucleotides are TGTGCCAGCAGCCCCGTTGGGGGTGGGGGTAACTATGGCTACACCTTC. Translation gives CASSPVGGGGNYGYTF.

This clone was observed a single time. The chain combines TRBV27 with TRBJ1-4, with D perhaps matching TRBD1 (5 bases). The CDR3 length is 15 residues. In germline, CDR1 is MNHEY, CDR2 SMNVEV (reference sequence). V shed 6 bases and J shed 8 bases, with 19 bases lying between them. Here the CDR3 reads CASSSSSGWEEKLFF. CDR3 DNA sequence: TGTGCCAGCAGCTCCTCGTCAGGGTGGGAGGAAAAACTGTTTTTT. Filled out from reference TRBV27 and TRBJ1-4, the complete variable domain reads EAQVTQNPRYLITVTGKKLTVTCSQNMNHEYMSWYRQDPGLGLRQIYYSMNVEVTDKGDVPEGYKVSRKEKRNFPLILESPSPNQTSLYFCASSSSSGWEEKLFFGSGTQLSVL.

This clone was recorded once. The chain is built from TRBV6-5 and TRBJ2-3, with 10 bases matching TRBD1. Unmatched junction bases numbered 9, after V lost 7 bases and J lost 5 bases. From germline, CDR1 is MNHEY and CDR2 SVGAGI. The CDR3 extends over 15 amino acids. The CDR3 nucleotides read TGTGCCAGCATCGCCCAGGGACAGGGGAGAGATACGCAGTATTTT. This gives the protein CASIAQGQGRDTQYF.

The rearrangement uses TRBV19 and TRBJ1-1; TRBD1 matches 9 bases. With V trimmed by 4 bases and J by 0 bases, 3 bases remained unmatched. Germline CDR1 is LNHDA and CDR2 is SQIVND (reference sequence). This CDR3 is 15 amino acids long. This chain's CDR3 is CASSTRQGVNTEAFF. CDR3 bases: TGTGCCAGTAGTACCCGACAGGGGGTGAACACTGAAGCTTTCTTT. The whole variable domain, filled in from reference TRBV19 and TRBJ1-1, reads DGGITQSPKYLFRKEGQNVTLSCEQNLNHDAMYWYRQDPGQGLRLIYYSQIVNDFQKGDIAEGYSVSREKKESFPLTVTSAQKNPTAFYLCASSTRQGVNTEAFFGQGTRLTVV.

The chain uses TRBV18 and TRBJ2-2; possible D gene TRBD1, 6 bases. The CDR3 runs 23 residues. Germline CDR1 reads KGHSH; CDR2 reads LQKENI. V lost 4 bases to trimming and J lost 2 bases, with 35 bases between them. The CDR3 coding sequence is TGTGCCAGCTCACTCCTGGATGAGATGGGACACATTACCGGGACCCTAAACACCGGGGAGCTGTTTTTT. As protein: CASSLLDEMGHITGTLNTGELFF.

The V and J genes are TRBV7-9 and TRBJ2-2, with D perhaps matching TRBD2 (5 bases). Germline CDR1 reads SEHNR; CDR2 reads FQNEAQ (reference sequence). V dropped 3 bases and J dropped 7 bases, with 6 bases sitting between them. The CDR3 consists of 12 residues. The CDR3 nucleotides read TGTGCCAGCAGCTTCGGGGACGGGGAGCTGTTTTTT. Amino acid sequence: CASSFGDGELFF. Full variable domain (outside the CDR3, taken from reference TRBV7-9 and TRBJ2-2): DTGVSQNPRHKITKRGQNVTFRCDPISEHNRLYWYRQTLGQGPEFLTYFQNEAQLEKSRLLSDRFSAERPKGSFSTLEIQRTEQGDSAMYLCASSFGDGELFFGEGSRLTVL.

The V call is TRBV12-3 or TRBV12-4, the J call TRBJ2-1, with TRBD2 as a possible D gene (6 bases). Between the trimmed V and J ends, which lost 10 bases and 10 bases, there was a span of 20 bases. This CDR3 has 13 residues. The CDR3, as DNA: TGTGCCATCAAAGGCGGGACCCATCCCGAGCAGTTCTTC. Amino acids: CAIKGGTHPEQFF.

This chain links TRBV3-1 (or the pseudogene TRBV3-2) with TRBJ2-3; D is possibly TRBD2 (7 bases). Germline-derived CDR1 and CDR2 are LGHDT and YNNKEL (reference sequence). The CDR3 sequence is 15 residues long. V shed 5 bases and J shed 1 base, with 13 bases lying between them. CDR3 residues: CASSSVGGRTDTQYF. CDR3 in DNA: TGTGCCAGCAGCTCAGTGGGGGGGCGCACAGATACGCAGTATTTT.

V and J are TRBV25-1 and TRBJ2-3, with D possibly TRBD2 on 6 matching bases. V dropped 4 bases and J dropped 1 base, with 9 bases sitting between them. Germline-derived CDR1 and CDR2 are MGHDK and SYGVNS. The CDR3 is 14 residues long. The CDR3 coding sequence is TGTGCCAGCAGTGGGGGACTGCGCACAGATACGCAGTATTTT. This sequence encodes CASSGGLRTDTQYF.

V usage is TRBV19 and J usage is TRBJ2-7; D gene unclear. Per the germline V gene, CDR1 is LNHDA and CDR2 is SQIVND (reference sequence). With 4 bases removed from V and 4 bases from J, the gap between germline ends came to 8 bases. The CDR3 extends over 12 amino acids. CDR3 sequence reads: CASSKLGYEQYF. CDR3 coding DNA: TGTGCCAGTAGTAAGTTGGGGTACGAGCAGTACTTC.

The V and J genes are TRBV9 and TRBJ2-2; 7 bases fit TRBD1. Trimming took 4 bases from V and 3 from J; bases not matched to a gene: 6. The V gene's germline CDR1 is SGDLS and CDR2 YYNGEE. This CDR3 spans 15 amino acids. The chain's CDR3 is CASSPRQGHTGELFF. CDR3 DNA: TGTGCCAGCAGCCCGCGACAGGGCCACACCGGGGAGCTGTTTTTT.